This T cell receptor (beta chain) stems from a study of T-cell reconstitution after alpha-beta-depleted transplantation in children. Study-wide results and caveats: Reports say that about two months after transplant, the alpha-beta T cells came out of several hundred graft clones that had expanded. At day 60, the high TCRbeta diversity found in some patients originated from recipient T cells and thymic progenitors that had survived. Newly produced T cells mostly provided counts and TCRbeta diversity after one year, as hyperexpanded clones declined.

Notes on this clonotype: No antigen is known for it.

CDR1 MNHEY and CDR2 SVGAGI come from the germline V gene. The CDR3 length is 16 residues. J lost 2 bases, V lost 7 bases, and 11 bases had no gene match. The TCRbeta library was prepared with unique molecular identifiers. TCRdb called the PCR reads again in MiXCR, with one record for every CDR3 protein. Of about 70,000 distinct CDR3 sequences listed, about a tenth are singletons. Sequenced here: PBMCs, sampled before TCRalphabeta/CD19-depleted stem cell transplant. This chain uses TRBV6-5 with TRBJ1-1; 9 bases align to TRBD1. The sequence derives from a boy younger than 18 with acute myeloid leukemia, due to receive a stem cell transplant. In DNA, the CDR3 is TGTGCCAGCATCGCGCGGGCGGGACAGGGAAACACTGAAGCTTTCTTT. Protein: CASIARAGQGNTEAFF.